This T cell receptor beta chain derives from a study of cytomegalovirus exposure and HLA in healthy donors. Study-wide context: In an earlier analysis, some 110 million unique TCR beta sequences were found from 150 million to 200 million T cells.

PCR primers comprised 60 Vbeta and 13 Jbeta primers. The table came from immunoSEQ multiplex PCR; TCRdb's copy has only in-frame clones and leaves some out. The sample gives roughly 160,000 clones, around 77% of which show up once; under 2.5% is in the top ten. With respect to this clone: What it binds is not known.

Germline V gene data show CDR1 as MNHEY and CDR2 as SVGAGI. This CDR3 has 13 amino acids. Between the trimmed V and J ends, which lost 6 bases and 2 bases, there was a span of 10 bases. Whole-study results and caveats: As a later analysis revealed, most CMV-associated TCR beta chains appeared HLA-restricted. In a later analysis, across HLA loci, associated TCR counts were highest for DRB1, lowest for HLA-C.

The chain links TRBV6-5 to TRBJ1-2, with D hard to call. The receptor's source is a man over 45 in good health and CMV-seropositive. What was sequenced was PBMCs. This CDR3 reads CASRGVMNYGYTF. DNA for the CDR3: TGTGCCAGCAGAGGAGTAATGAACTATGGCTACACCTTC.